A single sample is the source of the 23 T cell receptor beta chains below, sequenced in a study of control samples from healthy donors and cancer patients. Produced via immunoSEQ multiplex PCR; TCRdb's table is partial and in-frame only. Among around 90,000 clones, around four fifths were seen once, and the ten largest hold more than 15%. What was sequenced was blood. The origin of the receptors is a man aged 30-40 years in good health.

CDR3 in amino acids: CASADRPEKLFF. The CDR3 DNA follows: TGTGCCAGCGCGGACCGACCCGAAAAACTGTTTTTT. V is TRBV18 and J is TRBJ1-4, with D hard to call. Per the germline V gene, CDR1 is KGHSH and CDR2 is LQKENI. V was shortened by 8 bases and J by 8 bases, with 12 bases between the two germline ends. This CDR3 has 12 residues.

The gene calls are TRBV10-1 and TRBJ2-2; 9 nucleotides align to TRBD1. This CDR3 is 13 amino acids long. The germline CDR1 and CDR2 sequences are WNHNN and SYGVQD (reference sequence). J lost 5 bases, V lost 10 bases, and 5 bases had no gene match. The DNA for the CDR3 is TGCGCCACCAGGGACAGGGCGACCGGGGAGCTGTTTTTT. This gives the protein CATRDRATGELFF.

The J gene is TRBJ1-5, the V gene TRBV6-6; 8 nucleotides agree with TRBD1. CDR1 and CDR2 (germline): MNHNY, SVGAGI (reference sequence). The CDR3 loop spans 14 amino acids. J lost 10 bases, V lost 3 bases, and 8 bases had no gene match. The CDR3 region has the DNA TGTGCCAGCAGTTATACAGGGGGTAGTATACCCCAGCATTTT. It is translated as CASSYTGGSIPQHF.

The chain couples TRBV30 to TRBJ1-1; D remains unclear. This CDR3 has 12 residues. Trimming took 4 bases from V and 5 from J, leaving 11 bases between them. The V gene's germline CDR1 is GTSNPN and CDR2 SVGIG (reference sequence). The DNA for the CDR3 is TGTGCCTGGAACACCCCCAAAACTGAAGCTTTCTTT. Residues: CAWNTPKTEAFF.

The chain employs TRBV29-1 and TRBJ2-1, with TRBD1 identical over 7 bases. The CDR3 loop spans 12 amino acids. Germline CDR1 is SQVTM and CDR2 is ANQGSEA. Unmatched junction bases numbered 9, after V lost 6 bases and J lost 10 bases. The CDR3 DNA sequence: TGCAGCGTAATACAGGGGTTAGGCGAGCAGTTCTTC. This sequence encodes CSVIQGLGEQFF.

The chain links TRBV5-1 to TRBJ1-1; tentatively, D is TRBD1 (6 bases). Germline values: CDR1 SGHRS, CDR2 YFSETQ. The CDR3 has 13 residues. V was cut by 2 bases and J by 6 bases, with 11 bases left in between. In DNA form, the CDR3 reads TGCGCCAGCAGCTTTGATACAGGGCCTGAAGCTTTCTTT. The encoded protein is CASSFDTGPEAFF. Looking up the rest from reference TRBV5-1 and TRBJ1-1 gives the full variable domain: KAGVTQTPRYLIKTRGQQVTLSCSPISGHRSVSWYQQTPGQGLQFLFEYFSETQRNKGNFPGRFSGRQFSNSRSEMNVSTLELGDSALYLCASSFDTGPEAFFGQGTRLTVV.

The chain carries TRBV5-1 and TRBJ1-5, with a weak D call TRBD1 (5 bases). Germline-derived CDR1 and CDR2 are SGHRS and YFSETQ. This CDR3 is 15 amino acids long. Trimming cost V 4 bases and J 3 bases, with 14 bases left between them. CDR3 bases: TGCGCCAGCAGCCACAGGCCCGGGTCCAATCAGCCCCAGCATTTT. Protein sequence: CASSHRPGSNQPQHF.

This clone has more than one count but fewer than ten. The chain recombines TRBV5-8 with TRBJ2-7; D is perhaps TRBD2 (6 bases). Deletions cut 0 bases from V and 5 bases from J, with 12 bases between. The germline V gene encodes CDR1 SGHTS and CDR2 YDEGEE. The CDR3 contains 14 residues. Here the CDR3 reads CASSLGGTGDEQYF. The CDR3 DNA follows: TGTGCCAGCAGCTTGGGGGGGACTGGGGACGAGCAGTACTTC.

This chain uses TRBV6-1 with TRBJ1-3, with D uncertain. Germline assignment: CDR1 MNHNS and CDR2 SASEGT. CDR3 length: 16 amino acids. The V and J ends lost 2 bases and 0 bases respectively, with 11 bases between them. The CDR3: CASSESHARSGNTIYF. CDR3 bases: TGTGCCAGCAGTGAAAGCCACGCCCGCTCTGGAAACACCATATATTTT.

CDR3 sequence (DNA): TGTGCCAGTAGACGGGGGGGCAATCAGCCCCAGCATTTT. This translates into CASRRGGNQPQHF. This chain links TRBV19 with TRBJ1-5; the D gene is possibly TRBD1 (5 bases). V lost 6 bases and J 2 bases, leaving 8 bases between the germline ends. The CDR3 has 13 residues. The germline CDR1 and CDR2 sequences are LNHDA and SQIVND (reference sequence). Based on the CDR3 plus reference TRBV19 and TRBJ1-5, the full variable domain is DGGITQSPKYLFRKEGQNVTLSCEQNLNHDAMYWYRQDPGQGLRLIYYSQIVNDFQKGDIAEGYSVSREKKESFPLTVTSAQKNPTAFYLCASRRGGNQPQHFGDGTRLSIL.

The chain has TRBV3-1 (or the pseudogene TRBV3-2) and TRBJ2-4, with D unresolved. V lost 4 bases and J 8 bases, leaving 9 bases between the germline ends. Germline lookup yields CDR1 LGHDT and CDR2 YNNKEL (reference sequence). The CDR3 consists of 12 residues. The CDR3 reads CASSPSRDIQYF. In DNA form, the CDR3 reads TGTGCCAGCAGCCCCTCCAGAGACATTCAGTACTTC.

The chain uses TRBV7-9 and TRBJ1-2, with TRBD1 matching 9 bases. CDR1 and CDR2 from the germline V gene are SEHNR and FQNEAQ (reference sequence). V lost 5 bases, J lost 6 bases, and 7 bases stayed unmatched. The CDR3 length is 14 residues. The CDR3 nucleotides are TGTGCCAGCAGCACTTCCCGGACAGGGGATGGCTACACCTTC. It is translated as CASSTSRTGDGYTF.

The chain links TRBV4-2 to TRBJ2-7, with D possibly matching TRBD2 (5 bases). This CDR3 is built from 15 residues. The germline gives CDR1 LGHNA, CDR2 YNFKEQ. Trimming took off 1 base at V and 7 bases at J, with 17 bases between the two ends. The CDR3 region has the DNA TGTGCCAGCAGCCAAGGGGTTTCGGGGTATCTTGAGCAGTACTTC. Its protein product is CASSQGVSGYLEQYF.

The chain carries TRBV5-1 and TRBJ2-2; no firm D call. V lost 0 bases to trimming and J lost 5 bases, with 8 bases between them. The CDR3 covers 14 residues. Germline V gene sequence: CDR1 SGHRS, CDR2 YFSETQ. The CDR3 sequence is CASSLAGSTGELFF. DNA for the CDR3: TGCGCCAGCAGCTTGGCAGGTAGTACCGGGGAGCTGTTTTTT.

This chain links TRBV5-1 with TRBJ2-3; D call uncertain. The CDR3 extends over 13 amino acids. From germline, CDR1 is SGHRS and CDR2 YFSETQ. V lost 9 bases to trimming and J lost 6 bases, with 17 bases between them. CDR3 in amino acids: CATSDLNGDTQYF. CDR3 in DNA: TGCGCCACCTCCGACCTTAACGGGGATACGCAGTATTTT.

The chain links TRBV5-4 to TRBJ1-1; 8 bases align to TRBD1. Unmatched junction bases numbered 6, after V lost 4 bases and J lost 4 bases. Germline V CDR1 and CDR2: SGHNT, YYREEE (reference sequence). CDR3 length: 14 residues. The CDR3 DNA sequence: TGTGCCAGCAGCCCTGGACAGGGATTCACTGAAGCTTTCTTT. This gives the protein CASSPGQGFTEAFF.

This chain links TRBV5-8 with TRBJ1-2; 9 nucleotides line up with TRBD1. Unmatched junction bases numbered 6, after V lost 7 bases and J lost 8 bases. The CDR3 is 12 amino acids. The germline gives CDR1 SGHTS, CDR2 YDEGEE. In DNA, the CDR3 is TGTGCCAGCTTGAGGGACAGGGTCGGCTACACCTTC. Residues: CASLRDRVGYTF.

The chain links TRBV6-6 to TRBJ2-1; 8 bases align to TRBD2. This CDR3 contains 13 residues. V gave up 6 bases and J gave up 5 bases; unmatched junction bases: 3. CDR1 is MNHNY and CDR2 is SVGAGI in the germline V gene (reference sequence). CDR3 sequence (DNA): TGTGCCAGCAGGGGACTAGTTAACAATGAGCAGTTCTTC. Translation: CASRGLVNNEQFF.

The chain couples TRBV27 to TRBJ1-1, with D perhaps TRBD1 (5 bases). The CDR3 sequence is 14 residues long. V was cut by 5 bases and J by 4 bases, with 14 bases left in between. Germline V gives CDR1 MNHEY, CDR2 SMNVEV (reference sequence). The CDR3 here is CASSPQWGSTEAFF. The CDR3 DNA reads TGTGCCAGCAGTCCGCAGTGGGGGAGCACTGAAGCTTTCTTT.

The V gene is TRBV10-3, the J gene TRBJ2-3, with D possibly TRBD1 on 6 matching bases. Germline V gives CDR1 ENHRY, CDR2 SYGVKD. The CDR3 has 14 amino acids. V lost 3 bases, J lost 3 bases, and 10 bases lay in between. The CDR3, as DNA: TGTGCCATCAGTGAAGAAGGGGGAACAGATACGCAGTATTTT. This sequence encodes CAISEEGGTDTQYF.

The chain has TRBV18 and TRBJ2-3; no clear D. CDR1 and CDR2 from the germline V gene are KGHSH and LQKENI. The CDR3 has 14 residues. V lost 2 bases to trimming and J lost 2 bases, with 8 bases between them. The CDR3 here is CASSPGAVTDTQYF. The DNA of the CDR3 is TGTGCCAGCTCACCAGGCGCAGTCACAGATACGCAGTATTTT.

This chain joins TRBV28 and TRBJ1-2; weak D call: TRBD1 (6 bases). V was trimmed by 8 bases and J by 6 bases, leaving 16 bases between them. The CDR3 consists of 13 residues. Germline-derived CDR1 and CDR2 are MDHEN and SYDVKM. The CDR3 bases are TGTGCCAGCGGGATCCCAGGGGATGATGGCTACACCTTC. Translating it yields CASGIPGDDGYTF.

J is TRBJ1-3 and V is TRBV10-3; TRBD1 is a possible D gene (6 bases). Deletions cut 6 bases from V and 1 base from J, with 13 bases between. Germline assignment: CDR1 ENHRY and CDR2 SYGVKD. The CDR3 length is 15 residues. The CDR3 DNA reads as TGTGCCATCAGCCCCCTGAGGGGGTCTGGAAACACCATATATTTT. Its translation: CAISPLRGSGNTIYF.